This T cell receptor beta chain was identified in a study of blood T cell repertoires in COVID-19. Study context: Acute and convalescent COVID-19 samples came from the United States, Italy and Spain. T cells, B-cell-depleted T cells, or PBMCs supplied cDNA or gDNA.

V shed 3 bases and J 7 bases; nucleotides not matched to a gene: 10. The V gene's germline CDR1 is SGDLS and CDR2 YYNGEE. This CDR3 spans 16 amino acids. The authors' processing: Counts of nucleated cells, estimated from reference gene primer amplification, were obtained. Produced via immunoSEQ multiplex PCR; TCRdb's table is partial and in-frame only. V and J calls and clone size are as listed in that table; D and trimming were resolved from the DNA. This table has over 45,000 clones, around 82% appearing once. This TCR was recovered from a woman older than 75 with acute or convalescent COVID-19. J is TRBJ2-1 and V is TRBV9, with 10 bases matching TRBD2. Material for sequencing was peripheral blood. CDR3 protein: CASSADLAGVWNEQFF. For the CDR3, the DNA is TGTGCCAGCAGCGCGGACCTAGCGGGAGTTTGGAATGAGCAGTTCTTC.